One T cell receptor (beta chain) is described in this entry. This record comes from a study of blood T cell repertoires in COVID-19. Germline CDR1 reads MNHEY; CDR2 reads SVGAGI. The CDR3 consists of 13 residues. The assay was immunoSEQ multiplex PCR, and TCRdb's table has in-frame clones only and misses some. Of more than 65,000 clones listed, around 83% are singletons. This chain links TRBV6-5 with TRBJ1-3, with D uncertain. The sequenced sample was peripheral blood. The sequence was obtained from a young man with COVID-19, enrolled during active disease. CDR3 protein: CASGADSGNTIYF. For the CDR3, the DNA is TGTGCGTCAGGTGCCGACTCTGGAAACACCATATATTTT.